This record concerns one T cell receptor (beta chain) sequence. The CDR3 length is 14 residues. From germline, CDR1 is SGHTA and CDR2 FQGNSA. J was trimmed by 5 bases and V by 2 bases; bases with no gene match: 4. The table came from immunoSEQ multiplex PCR; TCRdb's copy has only in-frame clones and leaves some out. The repertoire holds 90,000 to 130,000 clones, with approximately 90% as singletons. The data originate from a study of CD4+ T cells in melanoma. The receptor was isolated from a human donor with melanoma. The sample taken for sequencing was peripheral blood. This chain uses TRBV7-2 with TRBJ2-5; 8 bases agree with TRBD2. The CDR3 DNA sequence: TGTGCCAGCAGCTTATTACGGGGGGGTGAGACCCAGTACTTC. This gives the protein CASSLLRGGETQYF. The full variable domain, in which reference TRBV7-2 and TRBJ2-5 provide the parts outside the CDR3, is GAGVSQSPSNKVTEKGKDVELRCDPISGHTALYWYRQSLGQGLEFLIYFQGNSAPDKSGLPSDRFSAERTGGSVSTLTIQRTQQEDSAVYLCASSLLRGGETQYFGPGTRLLVL.